This T cell receptor beta chain was identified during a study of blood T cell repertoires in COVID-19. Whole-study context: Sites across the United States, Italy and Spain contributed samples from acute and convalescent COVID-19. PBMCs, B-cell-depleted T cells, or T cells provided the cDNA or gDNA that made up the material.

This clone was detected a few times. In the authors' methods: It was from reference gene primer amplification that nucleated cell counts were estimated. Profiled with immunoSEQ multiplex PCR; TCRdb holds only in-frame clones, not every one. V and J calls and clone size come straight from that table; D and trimming were deduced from the DNA. The table includes under 100,000 clones, about 84% detected once. This receptor was taken from a man older than 75 with active or convalescent COVID-19. What was sequenced was peripheral blood.

Here the CDR3 reads CASSELAGGRGEQFF. The DNA of the CDR3 is TGTGCCAGCAGTGAACTAGCGGGGGGCCGGGGTGAGCAGTTCTTC. The chain is built from TRBV2 and TRBJ2-1; the match to TRBD2 covers 11 bases. V shed 2 bases and J 9 bases; nucleotides not matched to a gene: 6. CDR1 is SNHLY and CDR2 is FYNNEI in the germline V gene. The CDR3 spans 15 residues.